This T cell receptor (beta chain) was sequenced in a study of blood T cell repertoires in COVID-19. Study summary: Nucleic acid was either cDNA or gDNA, and it came from T cells, B-cell-depleted T cells, or PBMCs.

Sequencing used immunoSEQ multiplex PCR; TCRdb keeps in-frame clones, though not all of them. The sample lists 150,000 to 200,000 clones, 80% to 90% occurring once. This clonotype originated in a man aged 18 to 30 with active or convalescent COVID-19. Specimen: peripheral blood.

This chain's CDR3 is CASGFRSGGAGGGETQYF. Here the CDR3 DNA reads TGTGCTAGTGGTTTCCGGAGCGGGGGCGCCGGCGGAGGAGAGACCCAGTACTTC. The chain uses TRBV12-5 and TRBJ2-5; 8 bases are a match to TRBD2. Per germline, CDR1 LGHNT and CDR2 FRNRAP. Unmatched junction bases numbered 16, after V lost 3 bases and J lost 4 bases. The CDR3 is made up of 18 amino acids.